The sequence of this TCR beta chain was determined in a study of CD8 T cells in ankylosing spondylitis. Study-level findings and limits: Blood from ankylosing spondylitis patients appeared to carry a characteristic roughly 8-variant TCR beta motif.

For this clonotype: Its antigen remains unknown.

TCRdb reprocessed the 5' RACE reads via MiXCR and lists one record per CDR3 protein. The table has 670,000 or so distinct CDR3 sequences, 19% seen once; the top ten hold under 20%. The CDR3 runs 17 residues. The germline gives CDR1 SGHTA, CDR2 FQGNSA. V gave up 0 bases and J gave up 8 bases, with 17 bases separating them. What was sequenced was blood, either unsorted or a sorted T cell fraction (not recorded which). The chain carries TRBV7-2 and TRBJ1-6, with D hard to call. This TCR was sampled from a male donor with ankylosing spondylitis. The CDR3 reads CASSLARQEMRYSPLHF. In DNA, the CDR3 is TGTGCCAGCAGCTTAGCGAGGCAGGAAATGCGGTATTCACCCCTCCACTTT.